A selection of T cell receptor beta chains follows, all from one sample in a study of blood T cell repertoires in COVID-19. The protocol was immunoSEQ multiplex PCR, while the TCRdb copy is restricted to in-frame clones and leaves out a portion. The table includes approximately 61,000 clones, about 86% detected once. The specimen sequenced was peripheral blood. The receptors originated from a woman of 80 years or more with active COVID-19. CDR3s include the opening cysteine and the closing phenylalanine or tryptophan. Fields, in order: V gene, CDR3 length, J gene, clone size, D gene, CDR3 DNA, CDR3 protein. A D gene is named only where the DNA matches it firmly. Some rows mark clone size as missing; the rest say once, few, many or name a class of expanded clone.

v_call: TRBV6-4
cdr3_length: 14
j_call: TRBJ2-5
clone_size: NA
d_call: NA
cdr3_nt: TGTGCCAGCAGCGGCCCGGCAGGGTGGGAGACCCAGTACTTC
cdr3_aa: CASSGPAGWETQYF

v_call: TRBV11-2
cdr3_length: 15
j_call: TRBJ2-1
clone_size: few
d_call: TRBD2
cdr3_nt: TGTGCCAGCAGCTTATTAGCGGGGGGGCGCAATGAGCAGTTCTTC
cdr3_aa: CASSLLAGGRNEQFF

v_call: TRBV30
cdr3_length: 14
j_call: TRBJ1-6
clone_size: NA
d_call: TRBD1
cdr3_nt: TGTGCCTGGAATCCGGGACAGGGTGGATCACCCCTCCACTTT
cdr3_aa: CAWNPGQGGSPLHF

v_call: TRBV5-1
cdr3_length: 17
j_call: TRBJ2-1
clone_size: NA
d_call: TRBD2
cdr3_nt: TGCGCCAGCAGCTTGGTCGGCCTAGCGGAACTCTACAATGAGCAGTTCTTC
cdr3_aa: CASSLVGLAELYNEQFF

v_call: TRBV18
cdr3_length: 14
j_call: TRBJ1-2
clone_size: NA
d_call: TRBD1
cdr3_nt: TGTGCCAGCTCTCCCCCGGGACAGGGCCTAAGCTACACCTTC
cdr3_aa: CASSPPGQGLSYTF

v_call: TRBV5-4
cdr3_length: 13
j_call: TRBJ1-2
clone_size: NA
d_call: TRBD1
cdr3_nt: TGTGCCAGCAGCTCCAACAGGGGCCATGGCTACACCTTC
cdr3_aa: CASSSNRGHGYTF

v_call: TRBV7-2
cdr3_length: 16
j_call: TRBJ1-4
clone_size: NA
d_call: NA
cdr3_nt: TGTGCCAGCAGCCCGGCCCCCCAGGGAAGGCGGGAAAAACTGTTTTTT
cdr3_aa: CASSPAPQGRREKLFF

v_call: TRBV4-2
cdr3_length: 18
j_call: TRBJ2-3
clone_size: NA
d_call: TRBD2
cdr3_nt: TGTGCCAGCAGCCGAATTCTTGGGGCGGGGGGGCGCACAGATACGCAGTATTTT
cdr3_aa: CASSRILGAGGRTDTQYF

v_call: TRBV28
cdr3_length: 16
j_call: TRBJ2-7
clone_size: NA
d_call: NA
cdr3_nt: TGTGCCAGCAGTGCCCTAGCGAGACGCCTCTCCTACGAGCAGTACTTC
cdr3_aa: CASSALARRLSYEQYF

v_call: TRBV6-5
cdr3_length: 15
j_call: TRBJ2-5
clone_size: few
d_call: TRBD2
cdr3_nt: TGTGCCAGCAGTTTTAGCGGGGGGAGCCAAGAGACCCAGTACTTC
cdr3_aa: CASSFSGGSQETQYF

v_call: TRBV7-2
cdr3_length: 15
j_call: TRBJ1-1
clone_size: NA
d_call: NA
cdr3_nt: TGTGCCAGCAGCCTGCGGGAATCGGTGCGGACTGAAGCTTTCTTT
cdr3_aa: CASSLRESVRTEAFF

v_call: TRBV5-1
cdr3_length: 15
j_call: TRBJ2-1
clone_size: NA
d_call: NA
cdr3_nt: TGCGCCAGCAGCTTTAGTGGCTCCTCGTCCAGGGAGCAGTTCTTC
cdr3_aa: CASSFSGSSSREQFF

v_call: TRBV5-8
cdr3_length: 14
j_call: TRBJ2-7
clone_size: NA
d_call: TRBD1
cdr3_nt: TGTGCCAGCAGCCTGGGACAGGGAGGTTACGAGCAGTACTTC
cdr3_aa: CASSLGQGGYEQYF

v_call: TRBV7-2
cdr3_length: 17
j_call: TRBJ2-1
clone_size: NA
d_call: NA
cdr3_nt: TGTGCCAGCAGCTTAGTATTAGGACTCAGCTCCTACAATGAGCAGTTCTTC
cdr3_aa: CASSLVLGLSSYNEQFF

v_call: TRBV30
cdr3_length: 14
j_call: TRBJ1-2
clone_size: NA
d_call: TRBD1
cdr3_nt: TGTGCCTGGAGTGGACAGGGGGCATACTATGGCTACACCTTC
cdr3_aa: CAWSGQGAYYGYTF

v_call: TRBV10-3
cdr3_length: 16
j_call: TRBJ1-2
clone_size: NA
d_call: NA
cdr3_nt: TGTGCCATCAGTGGGCCGGGATCACCTTCTAACTATGGCTACACCTTC
cdr3_aa: CAISGPGSPSNYGYTF

v_call: TRBV5-1
cdr3_length: 14
j_call: TRBJ2-1
clone_size: NA
d_call: NA
cdr3_nt: TGCGCCAGCAGCTTGGTGGGGCAGCAGAATGAGCAGTTCTTC
cdr3_aa: CASSLVGQQNEQFF

v_call: TRBV10-3
cdr3_length: 15
j_call: TRBJ1-1
clone_size: NA
d_call: NA
cdr3_nt: TGTGCCATCAGTGAGTCTCGGAGAATGAACACTGAAGCTTTCTTT
cdr3_aa: CAISESRRMNTEAFF

v_call: TRBV5-4
cdr3_length: 16
j_call: TRBJ2-3
clone_size: NA
d_call: TRBD2
cdr3_nt: TGTGCCAGCAGAACCGGGACTAGCGGGGGGTCAGATACGCAGTATTTT
cdr3_aa: CASRTGTSGGSDTQYF

v_call: TRBV7-3
cdr3_length: 15
j_call: TRBJ2-5
clone_size: NA
d_call: TRBD1
cdr3_nt: TGTGCCAGCAGCCCAGGGGACAGGGGCCAAGAGACCCAGTACTTC
cdr3_aa: CASSPGDRGQETQYF

v_call: TRBV27
cdr3_length: 15
j_call: TRBJ1-4
clone_size: NA
d_call: TRBD1
cdr3_nt: TGTGCCAGCAGTTTAGCCGGGACAGGGGGTGAAAAACTGTTTTTT
cdr3_aa: CASSLAGTGGEKLFF

v_call: TRBV29-1
cdr3_length: 14
j_call: TRBJ2-3
clone_size: once
d_call: NA
cdr3_nt: TGCAGCGTTGAGAGCGAACCCGCGGGAGATACGCAGTATTTT
cdr3_aa: CSVESEPAGDTQYF

v_call: TRBV2
cdr3_length: 14
j_call: TRBJ1-5
clone_size: NA
d_call: NA
cdr3_nt: TGTGCCAGCAGCGACGAAGGGGTGGGGCCGCCCCAGCATTTT
cdr3_aa: CASSDEGVGPPQHF

v_call: TRBV18
cdr3_length: 12
j_call: TRBJ2-5
clone_size: few
d_call: NA
cdr3_nt: TGTGCCAGCTCACCGGAGGAAGAGACCCAGTACTTC
cdr3_aa: CASSPEEETQYF

v_call: TRBV9
cdr3_length: 18
j_call: TRBJ2-5
clone_size: once
d_call: NA
cdr3_nt: TGTGCCAGCAGCGCCCCTCCCCAGAGTAGCGCGGGGCAAGAGACCCAGTACTTC
cdr3_aa: CASSAPPQSSAGQETQYF

v_call: TRBV5-1
cdr3_length: 15
j_call: TRBJ2-7
clone_size: NA
d_call: TRBD1
cdr3_nt: TGCGCCAGCAGCTTGGTGGGACAGGGTTCCTACGAGCAGTACTTC
cdr3_aa: CASSLVGQGSYEQYF

v_call: TRBV7-2
cdr3_length: 14
j_call: TRBJ2-4
clone_size: NA
d_call: NA
cdr3_nt: TGTGCCAGCAGCCCGCCTGGGGGCAGTGCCATTCAGTACTTC
cdr3_aa: CASSPPGGSAIQYF

v_call: TRBV4-3
cdr3_length: 13
j_call: TRBJ2-1
clone_size: NA
d_call: TRBD1
cdr3_nt: TGCGCCAGCAGCCAGGACAGGGTAGGTGAGCAGTTCTTC
cdr3_aa: CASSQDRVGEQFF

v_call: TRBV7-7
cdr3_length: 15
j_call: TRBJ2-3
clone_size: NA
d_call: TRBD2
cdr3_nt: TGTGCTAGCAGCAAGACTAGCGGGGGGGGAGATACGCAGTATTTT
cdr3_aa: CASSKTSGGGDTQYF

v_call: TRBV5-8
cdr3_length: 16
j_call: TRBJ1-1
clone_size: NA
d_call: TRBD1
cdr3_nt: TGTGCCAGCAGCCTCAGACAGGGGGTAATGAACACTGAAGCTTTCTTT
cdr3_aa: CASSLRQGVMNTEAFF

v_call: TRBV5-1
cdr3_length: 14
j_call: TRBJ1-1
clone_size: NA
d_call: NA
cdr3_nt: TGCGCCAGCAGCCACGGACAGCCTAACACTGAAGCTTTCTTT
cdr3_aa: CASSHGQPNTEAFF

v_call: TRBV4-3
cdr3_length: 16
j_call: TRBJ2-4
clone_size: NA
d_call: TRBD2
cdr3_nt: TGCGCCAGCAGCCAAGATCGGGGGGGAACCAAAAACATTCAGTACTTC
cdr3_aa: CASSQDRGGTKNIQYF

v_call: TRBV15
cdr3_length: 18
j_call: TRBJ2-1
clone_size: NA
d_call: TRBD2
cdr3_nt: TGTGCCACCAGCAGAGATGCCCCACTAGCGGGGGATTACAATGAGCAGTTCTTC
cdr3_aa: CATSRDAPLAGDYNEQFF

v_call: TRBV30
cdr3_length: 13
j_call: TRBJ1-5
clone_size: NA
d_call: TRBD1
cdr3_nt: TGTGCCTGGAGCACAGGGGAGAGGCAGCCCCAGCATTTT
cdr3_aa: CAWSTGERQPQHF

v_call: TRBV6-5
cdr3_length: 16
j_call: TRBJ1-1
clone_size: NA
d_call: NA
cdr3_nt: TGTGCCAGCAGTTACTCGAAATATCAGGGCGGCACTGAAGCTTTCTTT
cdr3_aa: CASSYSKYQGGTEAFF

v_call: TRBV6-2/TRBV6-3
cdr3_length: 16
j_call: TRBJ2-3
clone_size: NA
d_call: TRBD2
cdr3_nt: TGTGCCAGCAGTCTGAACGCCGGGGGGATGACAGATACGCAGTATTTT
cdr3_aa: CASSLNAGGMTDTQYF

v_call: TRBV18
cdr3_length: 15
j_call: TRBJ1-1
clone_size: NA
d_call: NA
cdr3_nt: TGTGCCAGCTCACCCCAGGGAGGAGCGAACACTGAAGCTTTCTTT
cdr3_aa: CASSPQGGANTEAFF

v_call: TRBV6-2/TRBV6-3
cdr3_length: 15
j_call: TRBJ2-7
clone_size: NA
d_call: TRBD2
cdr3_nt: TGTGCCAGCAGTTACTCGGGGGGGACTTTCTACGAGCAGTACTTC
cdr3_aa: CASSYSGGTFYEQYF

v_call: TRBV7-9
cdr3_length: 14
j_call: TRBJ1-2
clone_size: few
d_call: NA
cdr3_nt: TGTGCCAGCAGCCTCATGGGGCAGCCCCATGGCTACACCTTC
cdr3_aa: CASSLMGQPHGYTF

v_call: TRBV5-1
cdr3_length: 15
j_call: TRBJ2-3
clone_size: NA
d_call: TRBD2
cdr3_nt: TGCGCCAGCAGCCCTACTAGCGGGGGCACAGATACGCAGTATTTT
cdr3_aa: CASSPTSGGTDTQYF

v_call: TRBV9
cdr3_length: 13
j_call: TRBJ1-6
clone_size: NA
d_call: NA
cdr3_nt: TGTGCCAGCAGCGACAGATATAATTCACCCCTCCACTTT
cdr3_aa: CASSDRYNSPLHF